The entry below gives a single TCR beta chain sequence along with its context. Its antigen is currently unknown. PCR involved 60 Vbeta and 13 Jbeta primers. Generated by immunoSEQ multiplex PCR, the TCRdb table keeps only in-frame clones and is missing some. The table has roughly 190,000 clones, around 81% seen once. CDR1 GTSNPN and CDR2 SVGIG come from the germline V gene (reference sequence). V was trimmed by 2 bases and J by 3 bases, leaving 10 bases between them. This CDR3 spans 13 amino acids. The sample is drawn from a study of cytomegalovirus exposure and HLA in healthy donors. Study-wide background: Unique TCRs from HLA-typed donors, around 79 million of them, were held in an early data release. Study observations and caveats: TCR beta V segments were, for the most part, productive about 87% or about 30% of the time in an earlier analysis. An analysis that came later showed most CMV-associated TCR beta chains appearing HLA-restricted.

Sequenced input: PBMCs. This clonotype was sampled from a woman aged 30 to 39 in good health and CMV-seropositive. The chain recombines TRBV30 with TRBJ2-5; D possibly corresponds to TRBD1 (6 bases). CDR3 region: CAWSKRTEETQYF. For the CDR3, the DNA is TGTGCCTGGAGTAAAAGGACAGAAGAGACCCAGTACTTC.